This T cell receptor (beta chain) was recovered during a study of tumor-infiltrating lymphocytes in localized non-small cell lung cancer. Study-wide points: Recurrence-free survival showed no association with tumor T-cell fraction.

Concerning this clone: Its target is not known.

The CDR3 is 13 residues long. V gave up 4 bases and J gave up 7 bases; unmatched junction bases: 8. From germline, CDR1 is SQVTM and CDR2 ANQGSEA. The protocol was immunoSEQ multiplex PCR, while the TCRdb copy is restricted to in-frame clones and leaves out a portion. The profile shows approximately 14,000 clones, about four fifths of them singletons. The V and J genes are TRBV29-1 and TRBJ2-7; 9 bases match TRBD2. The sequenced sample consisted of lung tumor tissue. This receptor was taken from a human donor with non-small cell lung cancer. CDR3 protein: CSVVAGVNREQYF. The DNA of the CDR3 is TGCAGCGTTGTAGCGGGAGTAAATAGAGAGCAGTACTTC.